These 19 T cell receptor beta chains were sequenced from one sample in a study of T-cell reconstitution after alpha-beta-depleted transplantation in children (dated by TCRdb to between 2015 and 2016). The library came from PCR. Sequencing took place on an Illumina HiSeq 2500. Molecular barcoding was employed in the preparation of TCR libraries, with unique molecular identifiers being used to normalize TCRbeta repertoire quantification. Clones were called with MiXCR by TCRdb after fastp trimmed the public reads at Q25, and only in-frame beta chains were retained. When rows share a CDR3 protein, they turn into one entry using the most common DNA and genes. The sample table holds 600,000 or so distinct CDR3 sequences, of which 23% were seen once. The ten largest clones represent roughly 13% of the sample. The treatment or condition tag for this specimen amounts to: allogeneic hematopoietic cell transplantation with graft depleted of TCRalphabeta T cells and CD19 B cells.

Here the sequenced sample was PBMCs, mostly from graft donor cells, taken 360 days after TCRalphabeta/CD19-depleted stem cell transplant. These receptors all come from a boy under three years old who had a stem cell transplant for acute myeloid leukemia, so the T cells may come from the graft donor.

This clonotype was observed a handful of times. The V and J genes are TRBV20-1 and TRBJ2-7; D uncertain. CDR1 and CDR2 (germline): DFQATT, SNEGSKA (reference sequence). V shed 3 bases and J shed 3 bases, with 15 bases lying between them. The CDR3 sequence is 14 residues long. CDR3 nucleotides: TGCAGTGCTAGTAAGGTTGGTGGTCACTACGAGCAGTACTTC. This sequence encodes CSASKVGGHYEQYF.

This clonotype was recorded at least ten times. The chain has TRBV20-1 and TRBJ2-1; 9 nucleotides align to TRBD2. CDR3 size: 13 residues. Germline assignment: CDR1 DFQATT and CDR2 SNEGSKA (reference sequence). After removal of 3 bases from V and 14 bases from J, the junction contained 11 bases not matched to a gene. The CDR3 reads CSASLAGAPLEFF. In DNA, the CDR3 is TGCAGTGCTAGTTTAGCGGGGGCCCCGTTAGAGTTCTTC.

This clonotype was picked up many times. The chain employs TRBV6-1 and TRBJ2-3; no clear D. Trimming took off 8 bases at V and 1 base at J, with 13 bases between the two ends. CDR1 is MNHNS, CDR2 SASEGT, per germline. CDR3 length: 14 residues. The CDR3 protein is CASFTDDGTDTQYF. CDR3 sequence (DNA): TGTGCCAGCTTCACGGATGATGGCACAGATACGCAGTATTTT.

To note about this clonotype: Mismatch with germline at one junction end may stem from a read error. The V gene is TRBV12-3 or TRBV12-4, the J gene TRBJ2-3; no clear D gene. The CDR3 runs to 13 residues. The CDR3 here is CASRRHSTDTLYF. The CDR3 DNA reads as TGTGCCAGCAGGCGGCACAGCACAGATACGCTGTATTTT.

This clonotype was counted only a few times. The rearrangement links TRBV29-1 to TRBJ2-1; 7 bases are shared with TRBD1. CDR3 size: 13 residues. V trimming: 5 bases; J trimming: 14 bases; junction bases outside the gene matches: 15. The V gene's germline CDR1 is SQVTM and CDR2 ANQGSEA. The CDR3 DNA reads TGCAGCGTTTCAGACTTGGGACAGTCGGGCAAGTTCTTC. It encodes CSVSDLGQSGKFF.

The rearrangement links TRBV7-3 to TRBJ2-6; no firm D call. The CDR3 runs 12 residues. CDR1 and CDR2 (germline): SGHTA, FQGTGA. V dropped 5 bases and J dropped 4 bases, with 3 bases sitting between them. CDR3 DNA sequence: TGTGCCAGCAGCCTCGGGGCCAACGTCCTGACTTTC. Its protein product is CASSLGANVLTF.

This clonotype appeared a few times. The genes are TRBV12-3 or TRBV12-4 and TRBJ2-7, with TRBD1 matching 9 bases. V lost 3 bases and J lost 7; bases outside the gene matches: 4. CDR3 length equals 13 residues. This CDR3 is CASSFGQGWEQYF. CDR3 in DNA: TGTGCCAGCAGTTTTGGACAGGGGTGGGAGCAGTACTTC.

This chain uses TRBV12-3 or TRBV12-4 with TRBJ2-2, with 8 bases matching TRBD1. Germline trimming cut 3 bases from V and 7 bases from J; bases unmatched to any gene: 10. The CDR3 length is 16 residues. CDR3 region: CASSFGGRGPSGELFF. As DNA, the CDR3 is TGTGCCAGCAGTTTTGGCGGCAGGGGGCCGAGCGGGGAGCTGTTTTTT.

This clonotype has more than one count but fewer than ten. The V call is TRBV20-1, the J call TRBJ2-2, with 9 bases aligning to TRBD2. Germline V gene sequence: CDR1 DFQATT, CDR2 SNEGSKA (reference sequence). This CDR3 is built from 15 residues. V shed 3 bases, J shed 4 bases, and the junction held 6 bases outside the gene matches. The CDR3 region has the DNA TGCAGTGCTAGTAAAGCGGGGGGAATCACCGGGGAGCTGTTTTTT. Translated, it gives CSASKAGGITGELFF.

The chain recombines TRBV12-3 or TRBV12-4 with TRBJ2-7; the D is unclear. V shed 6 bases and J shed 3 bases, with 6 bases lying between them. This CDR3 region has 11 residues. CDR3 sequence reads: CASSNNYEQYV. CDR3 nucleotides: TGTGCCAGCAGCAATAACTACGAGCAGTACGTC.

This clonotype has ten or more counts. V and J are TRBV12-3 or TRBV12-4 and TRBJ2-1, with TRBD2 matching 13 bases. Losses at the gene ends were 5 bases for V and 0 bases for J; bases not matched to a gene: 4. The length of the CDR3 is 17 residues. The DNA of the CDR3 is TGTGCCAGCAGTGCGGGACTAGCGGGAAGCTCCTACAATGAGCAGTTCTTC. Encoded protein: CASSAGLAGSSYNEQFF.

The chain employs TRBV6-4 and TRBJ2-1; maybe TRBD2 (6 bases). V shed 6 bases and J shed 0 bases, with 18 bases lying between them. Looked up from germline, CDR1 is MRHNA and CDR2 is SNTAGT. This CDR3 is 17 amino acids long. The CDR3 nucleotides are TGTGCCAGCAGACGAGCGGGCGACACGAGCTCCTACAATGAGCAGTTCTTC. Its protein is CASRRAGDTSSYNEQFF.

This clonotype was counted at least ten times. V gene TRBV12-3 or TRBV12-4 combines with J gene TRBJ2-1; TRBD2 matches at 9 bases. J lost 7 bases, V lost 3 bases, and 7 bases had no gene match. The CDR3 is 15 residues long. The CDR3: CASSLGGAGGNEQFF. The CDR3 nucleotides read TGTGCCAGCAGTTTGGGGGGTGCGGGGGGGAATGAGCAGTTCTTC.

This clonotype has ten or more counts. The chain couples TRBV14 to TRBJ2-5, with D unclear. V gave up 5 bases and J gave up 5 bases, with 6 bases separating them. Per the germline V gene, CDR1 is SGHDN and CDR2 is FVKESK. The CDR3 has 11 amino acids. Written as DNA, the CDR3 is TGTGCCAGCAGCGTACGGGAGACCCAGTACTTC. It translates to CASSVRETQYF.

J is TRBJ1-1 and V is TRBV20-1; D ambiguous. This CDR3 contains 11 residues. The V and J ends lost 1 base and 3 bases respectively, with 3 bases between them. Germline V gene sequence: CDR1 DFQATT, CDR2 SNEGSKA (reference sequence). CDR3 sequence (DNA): TGCAGTGCTAGAGTGTACACTGAAGCTTTCTTT. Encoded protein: CSARVYTEAFF.

The CDR3 spells CASSLTGPSNTGELFF. The DNA for the CDR3 is TGTGCCAGCAGCCTTACAGGCCCATCGAACACCGGGGAGCTGTTTTTT. The J gene is TRBJ2-2, the V gene TRBV6-1; a possible D gene is TRBD1 (5 bases). Germline V CDR1 and CDR2: MNHNS, SASEGT. CDR3 length: 16 residues. V shed 6 bases and J shed 0 bases, with 14 bases lying between them.

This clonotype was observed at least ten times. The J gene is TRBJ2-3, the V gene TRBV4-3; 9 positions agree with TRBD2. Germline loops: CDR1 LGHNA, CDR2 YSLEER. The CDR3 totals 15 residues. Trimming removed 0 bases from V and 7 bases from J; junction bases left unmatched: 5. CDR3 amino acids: CASSQEAGGPHTQYF. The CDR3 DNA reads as TGCGCCAGCAGCCAAGAGGCGGGGGGGCCTCATACGCAGTATTTT.

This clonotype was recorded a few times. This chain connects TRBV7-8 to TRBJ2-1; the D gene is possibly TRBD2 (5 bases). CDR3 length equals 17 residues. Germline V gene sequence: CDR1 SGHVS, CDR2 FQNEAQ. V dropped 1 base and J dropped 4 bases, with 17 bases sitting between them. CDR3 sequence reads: CASSLGSAGSGYNEQFF. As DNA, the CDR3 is TGTGCCAGCAGCTTAGGCTCGGCTGGCTCGGGGTACAATGAGCAGTTCTTC.

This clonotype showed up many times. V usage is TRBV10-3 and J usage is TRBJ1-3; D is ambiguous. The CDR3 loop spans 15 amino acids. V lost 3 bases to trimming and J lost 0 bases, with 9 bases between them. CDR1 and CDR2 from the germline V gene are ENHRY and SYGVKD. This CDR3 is CAISDFGSSGNTIYF. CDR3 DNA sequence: TGTGCCATCAGTGACTTCGGGTCCTCTGGAAACACCATATATTTT.